This T cell receptor beta chain was identified in a study of control samples from healthy donors and cancer patients. Measured with immunoSEQ multiplex PCR; TCRdb has only the in-frame clones, and not every one. The table shows 120,000 to 150,000 clones, with under 90% occurring only once. CDR3 size: 14 residues. The V gene lost 3 bases and the J gene lost 5 bases, with 13 bases spanning the gap. Per the germline V gene, CDR1 is MNHEY and CDR2 is SMNVEV (reference sequence). The clonotype was recovered from a man under 40 in good health. Sequencing was done on a sample of blood. The chain uses TRBV27 and TRBJ1-2, with D hard to call. Here the CDR3 DNA reads TGTGCCAGCAGTTTCGTCCCCCTAAGGTATGGCTACACCTTC. Its protein is CASSFVPLRYGYTF.